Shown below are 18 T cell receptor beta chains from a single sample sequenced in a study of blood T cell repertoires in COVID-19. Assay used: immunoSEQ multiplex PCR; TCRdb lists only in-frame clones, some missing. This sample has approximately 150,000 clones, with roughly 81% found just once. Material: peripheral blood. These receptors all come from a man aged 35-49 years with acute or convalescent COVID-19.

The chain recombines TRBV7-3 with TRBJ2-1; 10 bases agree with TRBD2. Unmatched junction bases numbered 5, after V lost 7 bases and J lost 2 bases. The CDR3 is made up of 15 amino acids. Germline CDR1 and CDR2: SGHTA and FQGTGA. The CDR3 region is CASTVSGGAYNEQFF. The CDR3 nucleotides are TGTGCCAGCACCGTCAGCGGGGGGGCCTACAATGAGCAGTTCTTC.

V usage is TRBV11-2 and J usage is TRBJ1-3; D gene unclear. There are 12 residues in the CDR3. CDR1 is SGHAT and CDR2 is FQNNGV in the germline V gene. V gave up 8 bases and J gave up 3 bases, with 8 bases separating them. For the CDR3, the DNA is TGTGCCAGCGAGGGATATGGAAACACCATATATTTT. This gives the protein CASEGYGNTIYF. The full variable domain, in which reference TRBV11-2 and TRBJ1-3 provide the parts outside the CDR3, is EAGVAQSPRYKIIEKRQSVAFWCNPISGHATLYWYQQILGQGPKLLIQFQNNGVVDDSQLPKDRFSAERLKGVDSTLKIQPAKLEDSAVYLCASEGYGNTIYFGEGSWLTVV.

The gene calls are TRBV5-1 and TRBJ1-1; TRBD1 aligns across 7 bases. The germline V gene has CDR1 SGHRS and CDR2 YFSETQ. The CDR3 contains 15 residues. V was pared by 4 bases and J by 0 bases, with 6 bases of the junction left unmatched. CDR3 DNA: TGCGCCAGCAGCCCCGTCGGGACAGTGAACACTGAAGCTTTCTTT. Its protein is CASSPVGTVNTEAFF. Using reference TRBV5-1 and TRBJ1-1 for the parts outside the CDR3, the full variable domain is KAGVTQTPRYLIKTRGQQVTLSCSPISGHRSVSWYQQTPGQGLQFLFEYFSETQRNKGNFPGRFSGRQFSNSRSEMNVSTLELGDSALYLCASSPVGTVNTEAFFGQGTRLTVV.

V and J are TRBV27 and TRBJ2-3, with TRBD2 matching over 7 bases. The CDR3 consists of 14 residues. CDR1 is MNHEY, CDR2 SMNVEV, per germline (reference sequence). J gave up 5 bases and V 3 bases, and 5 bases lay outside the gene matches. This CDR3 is CASSLRGSEDTQYF. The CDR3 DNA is TGTGCCAGCAGTTTGCGGGGGAGCGAAGATACGCAGTATTTT.

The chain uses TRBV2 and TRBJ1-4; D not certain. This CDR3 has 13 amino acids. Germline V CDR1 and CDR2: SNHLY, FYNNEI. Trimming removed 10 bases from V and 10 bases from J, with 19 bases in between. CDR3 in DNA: TGTGCCACTACACTCCCGGGTTCGGCAAAACTGTTTTTT. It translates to CATTLPGSAKLFF.

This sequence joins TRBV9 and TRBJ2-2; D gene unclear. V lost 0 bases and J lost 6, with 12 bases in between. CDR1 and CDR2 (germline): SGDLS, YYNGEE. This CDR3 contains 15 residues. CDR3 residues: CASSVAEHNAGELFF. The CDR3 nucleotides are TGTGCCAGCAGCGTAGCCGAGCATAACGCCGGGGAGCTGTTTTTT.

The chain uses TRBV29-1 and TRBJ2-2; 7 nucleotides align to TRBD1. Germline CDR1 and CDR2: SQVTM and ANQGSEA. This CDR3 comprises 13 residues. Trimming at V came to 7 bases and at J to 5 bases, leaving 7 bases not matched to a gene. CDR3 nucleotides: TGCAGCGCCTCAGACAGGGCGACCGGGGAGCTGTTTTTT. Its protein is CSASDRATGELFF.

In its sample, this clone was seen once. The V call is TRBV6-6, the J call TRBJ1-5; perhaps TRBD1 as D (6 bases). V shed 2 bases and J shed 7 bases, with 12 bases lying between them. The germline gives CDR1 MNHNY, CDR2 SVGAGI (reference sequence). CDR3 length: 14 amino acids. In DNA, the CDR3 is TGTGCCAGCAGTTACCCCCAACAGGGACAGCCCCAGCATTTT. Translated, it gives CASSYPQQGQPQHF.

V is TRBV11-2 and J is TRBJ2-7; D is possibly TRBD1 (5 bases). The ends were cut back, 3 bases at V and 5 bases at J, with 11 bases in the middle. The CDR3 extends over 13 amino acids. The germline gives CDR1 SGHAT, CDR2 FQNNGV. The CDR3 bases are TGTGCCAGCAGCTTTTCAGGGTTCAACGAGCAGTACTTC. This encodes CASSFSGFNEQYF.

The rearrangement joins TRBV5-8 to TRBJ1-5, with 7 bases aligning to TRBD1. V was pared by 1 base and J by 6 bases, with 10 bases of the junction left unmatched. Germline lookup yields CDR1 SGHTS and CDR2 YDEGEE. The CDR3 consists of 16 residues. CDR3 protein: CASSLTGVGTGQPQHF. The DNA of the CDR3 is TGTGCCAGCAGCTTGACAGGGGTAGGGACGGGTCAGCCCCAGCATTTT.

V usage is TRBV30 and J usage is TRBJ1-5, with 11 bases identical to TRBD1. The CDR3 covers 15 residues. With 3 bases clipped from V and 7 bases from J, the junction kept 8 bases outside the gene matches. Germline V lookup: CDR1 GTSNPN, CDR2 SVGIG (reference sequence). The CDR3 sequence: CAWRPRDRGVQPQHF. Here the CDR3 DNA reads TGTGCCTGGAGGCCCCGGGACAGGGGGGTGCAGCCCCAGCATTTT.

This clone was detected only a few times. DNA of the CDR3: TGTGCCAGCAGCACTCCGGGACAAGGACAGCATGGCTACACCTTC. This encodes CASSTPGQGQHGYTF. The chain employs TRBV5-4 and TRBJ1-2; a possible D gene is TRBD1 (6 bases). CDR3 length: 15 residues. Trimming took 4 bases from V and 6 from J, leaving 19 bases between them. Germline assignment: CDR1 SGHNT and CDR2 YYREEE (reference sequence). The whole variable domain, filled in from reference TRBV5-4 and TRBJ1-2, reads ETGVTQSPTHLIKTRGQQVTLRCSSQSGHNTVSWYQQALGQGPQFIFQYYREEENGRGNFPPRFSGLQFPNYSSELNVNALELDDSALYLCASSTPGQGQHGYTFGSGTRLTVV.

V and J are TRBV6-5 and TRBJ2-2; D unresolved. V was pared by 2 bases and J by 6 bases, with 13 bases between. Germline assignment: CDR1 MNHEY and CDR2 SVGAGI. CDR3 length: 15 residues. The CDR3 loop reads CASSYGQAGPGELFF. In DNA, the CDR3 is TGTGCCAGCAGTTACGGGCAGGCTGGGCCCGGGGAGCTGTTTTTT.

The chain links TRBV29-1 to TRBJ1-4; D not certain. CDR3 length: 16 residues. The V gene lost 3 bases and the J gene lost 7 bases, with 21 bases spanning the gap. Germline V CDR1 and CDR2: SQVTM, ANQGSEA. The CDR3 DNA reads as TGCAGCGTTGACGGACTGAGCTTGGGGTGGGGTGAAAAACTGTTTTTT. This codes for CSVDGLSLGWGEKLFF.

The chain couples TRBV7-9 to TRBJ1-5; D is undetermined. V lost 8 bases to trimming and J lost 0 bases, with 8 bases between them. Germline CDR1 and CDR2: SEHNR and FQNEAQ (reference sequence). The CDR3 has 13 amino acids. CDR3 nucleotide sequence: TGTGCCAGCTCCAGACTTAGCAATCAGCCCCAGCATTTT. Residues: CASSRLSNQPQHF.

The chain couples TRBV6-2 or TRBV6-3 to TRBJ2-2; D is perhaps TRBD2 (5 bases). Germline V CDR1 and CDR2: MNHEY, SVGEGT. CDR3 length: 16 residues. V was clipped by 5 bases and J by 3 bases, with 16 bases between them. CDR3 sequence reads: CASSILKPEDTGELFF. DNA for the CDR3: TGTGCCAGCAGTATACTAAAACCGGAGGACACCGGGGAGCTGTTTTTT.

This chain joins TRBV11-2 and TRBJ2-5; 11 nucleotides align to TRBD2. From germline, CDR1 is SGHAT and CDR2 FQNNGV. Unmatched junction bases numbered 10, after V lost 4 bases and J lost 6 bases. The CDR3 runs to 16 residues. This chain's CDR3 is CASSYPGLAGGKTQYF. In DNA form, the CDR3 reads TGTGCCAGCAGCTACCCGGGGTTAGCGGGGGGGAAGACCCAGTACTTC.

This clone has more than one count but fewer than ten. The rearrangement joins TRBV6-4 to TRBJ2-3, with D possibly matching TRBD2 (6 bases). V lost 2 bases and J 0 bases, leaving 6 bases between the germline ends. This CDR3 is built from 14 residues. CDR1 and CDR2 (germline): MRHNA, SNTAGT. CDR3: CASSDGTSTDTQYF. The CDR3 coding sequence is TGTGCCAGCAGTGACGGGACTAGCACAGATACGCAGTATTTT.